The clone carrying this TCR beta chain was counted ten times or more. What it binds is unknown. TCRdb reanalysed the 5' RACE reads using MiXCR and keeps one entry per CDR3 protein. Of approximately 93,000 distinct CDR3 sequences listed, under 7% were seen once; the top ten hold roughly 39%. The sample is drawn from a study of T cells after yellow fever vaccination. Points from the study as a whole: It was the secondary response that reached its peak faster, day 5 versus 15, but it was weaker. Few clonotypes appeared in both CD4 and CD8 compartments. Post-booster repertoires contained most primary-vaccination clones again (96% CD4, approximately 88% CD8).

Here the sequenced sample was CD8+ T cells sorted from PBMCs, taken 10 days after the yellow fever booster vaccination. The receptor comes from a man younger than 30 who received the YFV17D yellow fever vaccine.

CDR3 region: CASSPGDVSRSEAFF. DNA of the CDR3: TGTGCCAGCAGTCCGGGGGACGTATCCAGGTCTGAAGCTTTCTTT. J is TRBJ1-1 and V is TRBV12-3 or TRBV12-4; the D gene is possibly TRBD1 (5 bases). This CDR3 has 15 residues. Trimming left V 5 bases short and J 6 bases short, with 19 bases between.